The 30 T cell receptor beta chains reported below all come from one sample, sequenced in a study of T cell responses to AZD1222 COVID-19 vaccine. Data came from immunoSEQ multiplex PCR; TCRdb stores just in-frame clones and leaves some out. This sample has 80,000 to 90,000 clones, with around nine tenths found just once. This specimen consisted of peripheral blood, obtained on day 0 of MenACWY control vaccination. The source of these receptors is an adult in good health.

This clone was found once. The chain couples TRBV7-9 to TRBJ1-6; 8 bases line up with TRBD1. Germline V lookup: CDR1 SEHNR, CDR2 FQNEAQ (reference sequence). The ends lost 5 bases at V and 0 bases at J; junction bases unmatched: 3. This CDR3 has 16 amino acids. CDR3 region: CASSPGQVSYNSPLHF. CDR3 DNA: TGTGCCAGCAGCCCGGGACAGGTCTCCTATAATTCACCCCTCCACTTT. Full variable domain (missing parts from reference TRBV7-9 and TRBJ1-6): DTGVSQNPRHKITKRGQNVTFRCDPISEHNRLYWYRQTLGQGPEFLTYFQNEAQLEKSRLLSDRFSAERPKGSFSTLEIQRTEQGDSAMYLCASSPGQVSYNSPLHFGNGTRLTVT.

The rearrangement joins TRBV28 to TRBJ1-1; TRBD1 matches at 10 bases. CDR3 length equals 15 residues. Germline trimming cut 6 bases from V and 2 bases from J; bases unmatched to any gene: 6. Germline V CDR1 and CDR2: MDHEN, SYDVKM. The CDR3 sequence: CASSRTGGGNTEAFF. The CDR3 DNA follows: TGTGCCAGCAGCCGGACAGGGGGGGGAAACACTGAAGCTTTCTTT. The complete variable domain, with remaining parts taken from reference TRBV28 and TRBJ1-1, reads DVKVTQSSRYLVKRTGEKVFLECVQDMDHENMFWYRQDPGLGLRLIYFSYDVKMKEKGDIPEGYSVSREKKERFSLILESASTNQTSMYLCASSRTGGGNTEAFFGQGTRLTVV.

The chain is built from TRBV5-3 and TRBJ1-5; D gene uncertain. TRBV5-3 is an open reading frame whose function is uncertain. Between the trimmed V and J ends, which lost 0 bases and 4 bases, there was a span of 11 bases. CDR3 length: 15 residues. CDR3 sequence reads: CARSLAVARNQPQHF. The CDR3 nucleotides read TGTGCCAGAAGCTTGGCTGTCGCGAGGAATCAGCCCCAGCATTTT.

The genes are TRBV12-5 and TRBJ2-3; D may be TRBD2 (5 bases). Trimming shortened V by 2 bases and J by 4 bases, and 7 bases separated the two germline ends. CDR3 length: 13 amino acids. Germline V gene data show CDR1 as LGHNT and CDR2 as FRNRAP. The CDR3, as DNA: TGTGCTAGTGGTTTGTCGGAGGCAGATACGCAGTATTTT. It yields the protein CASGLSEADTQYF.

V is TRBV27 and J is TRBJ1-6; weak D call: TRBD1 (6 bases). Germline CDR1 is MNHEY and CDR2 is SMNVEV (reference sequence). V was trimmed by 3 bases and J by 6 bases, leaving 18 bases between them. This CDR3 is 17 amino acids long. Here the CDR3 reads CASSFFRTDSFNSPLHF. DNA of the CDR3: TGTGCCAGCAGTTTTTTCCGAACGGACAGTTTTAATTCACCCCTCCACTTT.

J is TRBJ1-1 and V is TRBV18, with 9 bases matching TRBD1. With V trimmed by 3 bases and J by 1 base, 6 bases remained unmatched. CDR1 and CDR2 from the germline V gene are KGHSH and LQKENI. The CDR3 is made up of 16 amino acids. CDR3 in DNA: TGTGCCAGCTCACCGTGGACAGGGGTCCCGAACACTGAAGCTTTCTTT. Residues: CASSPWTGVPNTEAFF.

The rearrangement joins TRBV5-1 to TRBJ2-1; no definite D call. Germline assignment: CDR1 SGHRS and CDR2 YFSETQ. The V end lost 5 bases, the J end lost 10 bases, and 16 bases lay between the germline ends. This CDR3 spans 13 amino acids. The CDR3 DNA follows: TGCGCCAGCAGGCGTCAACCGGCATGGGAGCAGTTCTTC. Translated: CASRRQPAWEQFF. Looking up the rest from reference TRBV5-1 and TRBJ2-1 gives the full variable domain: KAGVTQTPRYLIKTRGQQVTLSCSPISGHRSVSWYQQTPGQGLQFLFEYFSETQRNKGNFPGRFSGRQFSNSRSEMNVSTLELGDSALYLCASRRQPAWEQFFGPGTRLTVL.

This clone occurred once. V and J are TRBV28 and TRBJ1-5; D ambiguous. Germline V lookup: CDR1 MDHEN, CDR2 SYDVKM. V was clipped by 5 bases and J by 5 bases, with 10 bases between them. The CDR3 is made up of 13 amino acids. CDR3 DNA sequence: TGTGCCAGCAGTCTACCAGGCTATCAGCCCCAGCATTTT. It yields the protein CASSLPGYQPQHF.

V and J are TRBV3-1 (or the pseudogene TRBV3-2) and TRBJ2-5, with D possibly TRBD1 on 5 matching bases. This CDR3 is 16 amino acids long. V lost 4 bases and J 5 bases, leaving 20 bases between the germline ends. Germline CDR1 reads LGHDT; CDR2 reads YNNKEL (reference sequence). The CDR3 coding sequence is TGTGCCAGCAGCCGAGTCACCAACGGCAGGGTTGAGACCCAGTACTTC. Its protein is CASSRVTNGRVETQYF.

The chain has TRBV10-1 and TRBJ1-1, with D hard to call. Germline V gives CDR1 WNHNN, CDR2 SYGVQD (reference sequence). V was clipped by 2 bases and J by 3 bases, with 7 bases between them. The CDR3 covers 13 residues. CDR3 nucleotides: TGCGCCAGCAGTGAGCTACCGGACACTGAAGCTTTCTTT. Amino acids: CASSELPDTEAFF.

CDR3 coding DNA: TGTGCCAGCAGCGTGGGACAAATCTACAATGAGCAGTTCTTC. It translates to CASSVGQIYNEQFF. V gene TRBV5-6 combines with J gene TRBJ2-1, with a weak D call TRBD1 (6 bases). V shed 4 bases and J shed 3 bases, with 11 bases lying between them. The CDR3 loop spans 14 amino acids. Germline values: CDR1 SGHDT, CDR2 YYEEEE.

As DNA, the CDR3 is TGCGCCAGCAGCTTCCCCCAGGGGGTAGAGACCCAGTACTTC. It translates to CASSFPQGVETQYF. J is TRBJ2-5 and V is TRBV5-1; 7 bases align to TRBD1. Germline-derived CDR1 and CDR2 are SGHRS and YFSETQ. The ends lost 2 bases at V and 4 bases at J; junction bases unmatched: 5. CDR3 length: 14 residues.

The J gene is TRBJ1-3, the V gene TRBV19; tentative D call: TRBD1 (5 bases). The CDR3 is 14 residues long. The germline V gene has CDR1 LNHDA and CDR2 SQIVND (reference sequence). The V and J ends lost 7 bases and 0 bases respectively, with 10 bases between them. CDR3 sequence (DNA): TGTGCCAGTAACGCAGGGTACTCTGGAAACACCATATATTTT. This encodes CASNAGYSGNTIYF.

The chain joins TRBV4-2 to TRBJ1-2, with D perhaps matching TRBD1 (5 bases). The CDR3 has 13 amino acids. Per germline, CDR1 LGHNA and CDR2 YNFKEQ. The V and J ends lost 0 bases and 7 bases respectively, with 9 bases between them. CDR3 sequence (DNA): TGTGCCAGCAGCCAAGAAATGGGGGGTGGCTACACCTTC. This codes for CASSQEMGGGYTF.

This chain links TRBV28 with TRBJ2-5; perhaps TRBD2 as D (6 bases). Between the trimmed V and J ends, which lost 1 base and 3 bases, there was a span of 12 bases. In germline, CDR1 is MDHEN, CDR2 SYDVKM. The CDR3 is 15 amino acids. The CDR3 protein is CASSLYLGGEETQYF. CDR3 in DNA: TGTGCCAGCAGTTTATATCTCGGCGGGGAAGAGACCCAGTACTTC.

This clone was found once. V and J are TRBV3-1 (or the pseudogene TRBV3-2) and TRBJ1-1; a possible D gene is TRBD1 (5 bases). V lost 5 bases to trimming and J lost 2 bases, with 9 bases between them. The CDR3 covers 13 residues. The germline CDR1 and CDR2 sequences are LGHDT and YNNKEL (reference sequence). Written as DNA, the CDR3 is TGTGCCAGCAGCACGCAGGGAAACACTGAAGCTTTCTTT. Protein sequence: CASSTQGNTEAFF.

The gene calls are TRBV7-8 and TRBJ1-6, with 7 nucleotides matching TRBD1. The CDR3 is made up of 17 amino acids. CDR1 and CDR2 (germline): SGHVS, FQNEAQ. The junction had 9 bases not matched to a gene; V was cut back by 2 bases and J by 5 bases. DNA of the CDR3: TGTGCCAGCAGCTTAAGATGGAAGACAGGGAATAATTCACCCCTCCACTTT. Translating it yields CASSLRWKTGNNSPLHF.

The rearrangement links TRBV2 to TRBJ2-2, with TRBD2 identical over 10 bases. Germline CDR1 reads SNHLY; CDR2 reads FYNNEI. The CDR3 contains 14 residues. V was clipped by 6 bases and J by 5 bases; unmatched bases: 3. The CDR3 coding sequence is TGTGCCAGCAGGGGACTAGCGATAACCGGGGAGCTGTTTTTT. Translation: CASRGLAITGELFF.

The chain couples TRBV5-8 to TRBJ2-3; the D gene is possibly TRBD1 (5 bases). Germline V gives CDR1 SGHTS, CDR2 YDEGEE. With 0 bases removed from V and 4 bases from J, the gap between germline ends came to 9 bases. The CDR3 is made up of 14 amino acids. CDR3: CASSLGGRADTQYF. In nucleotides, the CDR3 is TGTGCCAGCAGCTTGGGGGGCAGGGCAGATACGCAGTATTTT.

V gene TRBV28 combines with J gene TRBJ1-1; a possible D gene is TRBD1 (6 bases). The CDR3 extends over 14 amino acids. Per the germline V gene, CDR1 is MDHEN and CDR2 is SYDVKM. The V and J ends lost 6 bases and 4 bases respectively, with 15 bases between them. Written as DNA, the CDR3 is TGTGCCAGCAGAAAGGGGGACTGGGGCACTGAAGCTTTCTTT. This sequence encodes CASRKGDWGTEAFF.

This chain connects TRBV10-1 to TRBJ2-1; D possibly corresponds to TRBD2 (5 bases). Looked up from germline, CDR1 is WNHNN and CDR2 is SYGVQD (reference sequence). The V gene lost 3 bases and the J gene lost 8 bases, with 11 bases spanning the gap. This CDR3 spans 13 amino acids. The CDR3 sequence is CASSDLGVDEQFF. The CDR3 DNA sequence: TGCGCCAGCAGTGATTTGGGAGTGGATGAGCAGTTCTTC.

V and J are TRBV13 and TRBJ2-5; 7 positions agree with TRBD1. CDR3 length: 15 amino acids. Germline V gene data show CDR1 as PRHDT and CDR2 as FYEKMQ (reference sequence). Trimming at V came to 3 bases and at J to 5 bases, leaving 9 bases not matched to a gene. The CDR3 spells CASSLVTGMLETQYF. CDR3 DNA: TGTGCCAGCAGCTTGGTGACAGGGATGTTGGAGACCCAGTACTTC.

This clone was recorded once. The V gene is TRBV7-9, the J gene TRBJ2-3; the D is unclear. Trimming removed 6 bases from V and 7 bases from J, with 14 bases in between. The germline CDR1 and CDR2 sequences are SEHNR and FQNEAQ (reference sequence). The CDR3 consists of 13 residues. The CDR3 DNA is TGTGCCAGCAGTTCCCAGGTTCCTTATACGCAGTATTTT. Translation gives CASSSQVPYTQYF.

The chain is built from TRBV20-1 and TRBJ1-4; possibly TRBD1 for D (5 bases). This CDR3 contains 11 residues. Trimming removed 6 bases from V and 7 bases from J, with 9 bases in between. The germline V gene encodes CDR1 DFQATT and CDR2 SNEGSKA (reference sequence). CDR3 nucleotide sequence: TGCAGTGCCAGGGACGTTGAAAAACTGTTTTTT. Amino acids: CSARDVEKLFF.

The CDR3 loop is CASSQGLAGGVNEQFF. DNA of the CDR3: TGTGCCAGCAGCCAGGGACTAGCGGGAGGGGTCAATGAGCAGTTCTTC. V gene TRBV9 combines with J gene TRBJ2-1, with 16 bases aligning to TRBD2. There are 16 residues in the CDR3. Germline V CDR1 and CDR2: SGDLS, YYNGEE. V gave up 4 bases and J gave up 6 bases; unmatched junction bases: 4.

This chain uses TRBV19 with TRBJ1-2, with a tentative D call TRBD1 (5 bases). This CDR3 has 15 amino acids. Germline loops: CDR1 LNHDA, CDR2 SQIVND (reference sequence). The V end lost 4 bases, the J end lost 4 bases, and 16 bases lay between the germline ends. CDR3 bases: TGTGCCAGTAGTACGCCGGGGAGGACAACCTATGGCTACACCTTC. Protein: CASSTPGRTTYGYTF.

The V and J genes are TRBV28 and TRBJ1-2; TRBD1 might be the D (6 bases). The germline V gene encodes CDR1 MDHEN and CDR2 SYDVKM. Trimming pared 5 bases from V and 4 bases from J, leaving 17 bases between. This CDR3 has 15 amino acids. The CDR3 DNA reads TGTGCCAGCAGTCTTACCCGGGACATTGGCTATGGCTACACCTTC. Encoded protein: CASSLTRDIGYGYTF.

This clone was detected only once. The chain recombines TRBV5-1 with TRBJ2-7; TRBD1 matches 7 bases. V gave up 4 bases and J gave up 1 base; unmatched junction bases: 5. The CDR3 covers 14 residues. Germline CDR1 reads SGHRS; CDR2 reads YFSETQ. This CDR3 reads CASSKGDRSYEQYF. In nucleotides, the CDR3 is TGCGCCAGCAGCAAAGGGGACAGATCCTACGAGCAGTACTTC.

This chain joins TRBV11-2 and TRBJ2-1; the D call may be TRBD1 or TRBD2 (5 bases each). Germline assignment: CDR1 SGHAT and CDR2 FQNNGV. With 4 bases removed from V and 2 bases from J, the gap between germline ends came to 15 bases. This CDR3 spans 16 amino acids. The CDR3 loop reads CASSWSEGITYNEQFF. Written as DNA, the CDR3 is TGTGCCAGCAGCTGGTCCGAGGGGATCACCTACAATGAGCAGTTCTTC.

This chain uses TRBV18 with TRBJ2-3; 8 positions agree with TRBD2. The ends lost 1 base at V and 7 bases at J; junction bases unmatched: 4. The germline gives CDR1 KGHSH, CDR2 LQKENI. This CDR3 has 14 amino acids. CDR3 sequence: CASSPQAGANTQYF. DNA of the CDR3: TGTGCCAGCTCACCACAAGCGGGAGCAAATACGCAGTATTTT.